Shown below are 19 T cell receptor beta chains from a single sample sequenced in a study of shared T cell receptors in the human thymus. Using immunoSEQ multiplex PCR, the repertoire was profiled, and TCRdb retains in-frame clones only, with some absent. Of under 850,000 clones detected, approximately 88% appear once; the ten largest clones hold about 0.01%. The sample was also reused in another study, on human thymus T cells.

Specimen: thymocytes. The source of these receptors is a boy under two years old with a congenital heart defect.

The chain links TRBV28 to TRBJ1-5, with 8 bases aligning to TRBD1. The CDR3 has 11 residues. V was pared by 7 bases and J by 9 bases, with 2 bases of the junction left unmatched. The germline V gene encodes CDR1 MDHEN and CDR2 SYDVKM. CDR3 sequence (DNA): TGTGCCAGCAACAGGGGGGGGCCCCAGCATTTT. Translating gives CASNRGGPQHF.

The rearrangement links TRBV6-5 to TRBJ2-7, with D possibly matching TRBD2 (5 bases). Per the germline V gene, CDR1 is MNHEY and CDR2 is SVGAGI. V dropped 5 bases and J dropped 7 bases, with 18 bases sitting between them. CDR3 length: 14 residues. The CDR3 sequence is CASSAPVLSGEQYF. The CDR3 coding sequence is TGTGCCAGCAGTGCCCCGGTTCTCTCGGGGGAGCAGTACTTC.

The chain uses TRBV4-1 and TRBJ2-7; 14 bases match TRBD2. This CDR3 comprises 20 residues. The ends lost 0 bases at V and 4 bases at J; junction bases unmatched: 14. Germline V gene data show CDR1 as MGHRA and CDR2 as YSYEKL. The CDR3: CASSQDLSGTSGRPRYEQYF. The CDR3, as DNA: TGCGCCAGCAGCCAAGATTTGTCAGGGACTAGCGGGAGACCGAGGTACGAGCAGTACTTC.

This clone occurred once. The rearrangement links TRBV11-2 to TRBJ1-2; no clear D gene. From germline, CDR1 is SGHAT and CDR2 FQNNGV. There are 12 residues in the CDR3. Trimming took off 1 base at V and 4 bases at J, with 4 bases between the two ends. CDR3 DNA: TGTGCCAGCAGCTTAGGGCCCTATGGCTACACCTTC. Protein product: CASSLGPYGYTF.

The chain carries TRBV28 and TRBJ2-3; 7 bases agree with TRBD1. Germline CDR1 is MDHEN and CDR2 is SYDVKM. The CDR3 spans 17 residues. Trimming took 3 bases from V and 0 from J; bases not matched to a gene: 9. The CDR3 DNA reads TGTGCCAGCAGTTTCCCCGAGGGGGCGCGGAGCACAGATACGCAGTATTTT. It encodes CASSFPEGARSTDTQYF.

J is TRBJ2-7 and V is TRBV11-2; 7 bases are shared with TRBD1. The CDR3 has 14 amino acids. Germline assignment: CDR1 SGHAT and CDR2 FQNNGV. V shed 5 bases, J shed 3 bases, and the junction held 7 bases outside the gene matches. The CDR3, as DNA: TGTGCCAGCAGCACTCGACAGGGTAGCTACGAGCAGTACTTC. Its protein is CASSTRQGSYEQYF.

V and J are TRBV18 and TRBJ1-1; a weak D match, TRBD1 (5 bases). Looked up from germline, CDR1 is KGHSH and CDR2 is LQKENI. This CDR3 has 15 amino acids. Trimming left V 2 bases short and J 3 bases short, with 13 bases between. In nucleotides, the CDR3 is TGTGCCAGCTCACCAGTTATCGGGGGATACACTGAAGCTTTCTTT. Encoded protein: CASSPVIGGYTEAFF.

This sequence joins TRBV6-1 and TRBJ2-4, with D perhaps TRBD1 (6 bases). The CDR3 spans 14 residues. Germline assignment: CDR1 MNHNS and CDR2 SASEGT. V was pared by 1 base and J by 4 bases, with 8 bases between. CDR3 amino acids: CASSEGQAKNIQYF. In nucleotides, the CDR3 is TGTGCCAGCAGTGAAGGACAGGCGAAAAACATTCAGTACTTC.

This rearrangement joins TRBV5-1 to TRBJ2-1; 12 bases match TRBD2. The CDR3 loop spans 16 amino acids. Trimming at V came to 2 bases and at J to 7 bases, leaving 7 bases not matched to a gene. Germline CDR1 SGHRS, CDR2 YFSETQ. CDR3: CASSFALAGGPNEQFF. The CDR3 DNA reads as TGCGCCAGCAGCTTTGCCCTAGCGGGAGGGCCGAATGAGCAGTTCTTC.

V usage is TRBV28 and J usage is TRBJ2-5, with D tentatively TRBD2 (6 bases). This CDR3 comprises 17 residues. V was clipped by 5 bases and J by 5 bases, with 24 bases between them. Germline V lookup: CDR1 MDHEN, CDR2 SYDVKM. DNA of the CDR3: TGTGCCAGCAGTCTTATATTTACGGGGGAGAAAAAGGAGACCCAGTACTTC. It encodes CASSLIFTGEKKETQYF.

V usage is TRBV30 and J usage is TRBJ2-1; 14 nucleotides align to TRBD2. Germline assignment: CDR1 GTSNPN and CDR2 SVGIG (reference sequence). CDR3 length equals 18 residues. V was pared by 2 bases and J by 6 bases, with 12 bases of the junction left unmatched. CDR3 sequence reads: CAWSPPPRTSGRFNEQFF. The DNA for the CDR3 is TGTGCCTGGAGTCCCCCCCCTCGGACTAGCGGGAGGTTCAATGAGCAGTTCTTC.

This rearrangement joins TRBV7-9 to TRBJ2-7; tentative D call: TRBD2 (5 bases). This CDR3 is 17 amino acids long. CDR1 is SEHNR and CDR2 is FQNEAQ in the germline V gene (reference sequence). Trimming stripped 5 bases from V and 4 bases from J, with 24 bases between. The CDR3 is CASSARQPGPGDYEQYF. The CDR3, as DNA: TGTGCCAGCAGCGCTCGCCAACCGGGCCCCGGGGATTACGAGCAGTACTTC.

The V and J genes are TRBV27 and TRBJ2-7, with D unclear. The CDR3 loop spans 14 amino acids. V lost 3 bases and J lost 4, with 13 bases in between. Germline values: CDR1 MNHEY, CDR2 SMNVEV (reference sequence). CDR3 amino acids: CASSLNCLEYEQYF. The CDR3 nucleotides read TGTGCCAGCAGTTTGAACTGCCTCGAGTACGAGCAGTACTTC.

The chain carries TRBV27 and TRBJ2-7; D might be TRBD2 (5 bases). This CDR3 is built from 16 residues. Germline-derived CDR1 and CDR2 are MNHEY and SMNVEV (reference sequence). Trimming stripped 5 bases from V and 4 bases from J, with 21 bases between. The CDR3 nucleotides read TGTGCCAGCAGTCCTCGCGGGTGGGATTTGGGTTACGAGCAGTACTTC. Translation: CASSPRGWDLGYEQYF.

The CDR3 DNA follows: TGTGCCAGCAGCCAAGGGTTGACAGGGGGGACCCCCTACGAGCAGTACTTC. The encoded protein is CASSQGLTGGTPYEQYF. This chain links TRBV4-2 with TRBJ2-7; 9 nucleotides match TRBD1. Looked up from germline, CDR1 is LGHNA and CDR2 is YNFKEQ. The CDR3 consists of 17 residues. The junction had 9 bases not matched to a gene; V was cut back by 1 base and J by 2 bases.

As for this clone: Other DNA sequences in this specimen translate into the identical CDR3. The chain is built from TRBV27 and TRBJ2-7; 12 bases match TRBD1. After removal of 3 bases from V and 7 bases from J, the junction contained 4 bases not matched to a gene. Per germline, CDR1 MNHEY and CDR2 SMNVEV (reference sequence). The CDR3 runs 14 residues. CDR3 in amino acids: CASSLGQGAGEQYF. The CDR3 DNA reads TGTGCCAGCAGTTTGGGACAGGGGGCGGGTGAGCAGTACTTC.

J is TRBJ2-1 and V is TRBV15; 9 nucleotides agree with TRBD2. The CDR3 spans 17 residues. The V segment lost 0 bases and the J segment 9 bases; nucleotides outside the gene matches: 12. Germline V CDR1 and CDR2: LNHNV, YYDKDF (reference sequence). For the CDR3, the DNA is TGTGCCACCAGCAGAGATCCCCTCGCTAGCGGGACGGGTGAGCAGTTCTTC. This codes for CATSRDPLASGTGEQFF.

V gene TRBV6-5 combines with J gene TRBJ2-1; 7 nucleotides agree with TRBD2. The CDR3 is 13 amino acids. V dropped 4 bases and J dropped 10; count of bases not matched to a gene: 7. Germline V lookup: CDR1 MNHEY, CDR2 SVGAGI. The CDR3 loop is CASSWGAGREQFF. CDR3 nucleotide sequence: TGTGCCAGCAGTTGGGGAGCGGGACGGGAGCAGTTCTTC.

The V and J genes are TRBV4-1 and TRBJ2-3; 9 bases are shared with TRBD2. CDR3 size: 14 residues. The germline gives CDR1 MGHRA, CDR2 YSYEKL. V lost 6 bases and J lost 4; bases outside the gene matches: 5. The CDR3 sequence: CASSLAGKSDTQYF. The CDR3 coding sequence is TGCGCCAGCAGTCTAGCGGGAAAGTCAGATACGCAGTATTTT.